The clone carrying this T cell receptor (beta chain) came up many times. Its antigen remains unidentified. This entry belongs to a study of breast tumors, draining lymph nodes, adjacent tissues. General observations from the study: Tumor repertoires ranked between lymph nodes and nontumor tissue in diversity, with V and J gene preferences. Most tumor T cells seemingly derive from lymph node, then expand in tumor. Tumor T cell lymph node origin was a supported hypothesis, not proven. Luminal-like breast cancer showed significantly higher tumor–nontumor repertoire similarity than basal-like.

Trimming removed 2 bases from V and 7 bases from J, with 4 bases in between. The germline V gene has CDR1 SGHAT and CDR2 FQDESV (reference sequence). The CDR3 runs to 11 residues. TCRdb passed the multiplex PCR reads through MiXCR, listing each CDR3 protein once. The profile shows about 230,000 distinct CDR3 sequences, 32% of them singletons. The lymph nodes were axillary draining lymph nodes from breast cancer patients. The sequenced material came from axillary lymph node tissue. The chain carries TRBV11-1 and TRBJ2-3, with no clear D. This sequence originates from a female donor with breast cancer. Some clones in this sample may be carry-over from other donors' samples. Written as DNA, the CDR3 is TGTGCCAGCAGCTTATCGAATACGCAGTATTTT. Protein sequence: CASSLSNTQYF.